The table lists the clone carrying this T cell receptor beta chain with many counts. The antigen is unknown. This sample is drawn from a study of T-cell memory formation after mild COVID-19. Each CDR3 protein gets one entry after TCRdb re-called the 5' RACE reads with MiXCR. Of about 350,000 distinct CDR3 sequences in the sample, roughly an eighth are singletons; the top ten hold about 24%. Study outcomes and limitations: The SARS-CoV-2 specificity of second-wave clones reaching peak at day 37 remained unverified. Cross-reactive memory appears to have joined, as suggested by some responding clones showing up in pre-infection memory.

Trimming pared 5 bases from V and 2 bases from J, leaving 13 bases between. This CDR3 has 14 residues. Germline CDR1 SGHTA, CDR2 FQGNSA. The clonotype comes from a man aged 18 to 29 who had mild COVID-19 (a few samples of this study predate the infection). Cell type and time point are not known. The sample consisted of PBMCs or a T cell subset sorted from them (not recorded which). V is TRBV7-2 and J is TRBJ2-7; D perhaps matches TRBD1 (5 bases). This CDR3 is CASSTFDRPYEQYF. The CDR3 nucleotides are TGTGCCAGCAGCACCTTCGACAGACCCTACGAGCAGTACTTC.